A selection of T cell receptor beta chains follows, all from one sample in a study of cytomegalovirus exposure and HLA in healthy donors. The table came from immunoSEQ multiplex PCR; TCRdb's copy has only in-frame clones and leaves some out. The sample contains 60,000 to 80,000 clones, 94% of which appear only once. The material sequenced was PBMCs. Receptors were obtained from a young woman in good health and CMV-seropositive. Each CDR3 is given with its conserved first and last residue. D genes are given only for firm matches. For some rows the clone size is stated as once, few or many, or as a class when expanded; others skip it.

V: TRBV27; J: TRBJ2-1; D: TRBD2; size: .; length: 15; CDR3: CASRVSGSPYNEQFF; DNA: TGTGCCAGCAGGGTTAGCGGGAGTCCCTACAATGAGCAGTTCTTC
V: TRBV28; J: TRBJ2-7; D: TRBD1; size: .; length: 13; CDR3: CASSRQGPYEQYF; DNA: TGTGCCAGCAGTCGACAGGGCCCCTACGAGCAGTACTTC
V: TRBV19; J: TRBJ1-2; D: .; size: .; length: 13; CDR3: CASSTTVNYGYTF; DNA: TGTGCCAGTAGTACGACAGTCAACTATGGCTACACCTTC
V: TRBV7-2; J: TRBJ2-6; D: .; size: .; length: 16; CDR3: CASSLEGSSGANVLTF; DNA: TGTGCCAGCAGCTTAGAGGGGTCCTCTGGGGCCAACGTCCTGACTTTC
V: TRBV19; J: TRBJ2-3; D: TRBD1; size: .; length: 15; CDR3: CASSPMGQATDTQYF; DNA: TGTGCCAGTAGTCCGATGGGACAGGCCACAGATACGCAGTATTTT
V: TRBV7-9; J: TRBJ2-3; D: .; size: few; length: 15; CDR3: CASSLDTVSTDTQYF; DNA: TGTGCCAGCAGCTTAGATACGGTATCCACAGATACGCAGTATTTT
V: TRBV27; J: TRBJ1-1; D: .; size: .; length: 15; CDR3: CASSLGAGPNTEAFF; DNA: TGTGCCAGCAGTTTGGGTGCGGGCCCGAACACTGAAGCTTTCTTT
V: TRBV4-3; J: TRBJ2-2; D: TRBD2; size: .; length: 19; CDR3: CASSQELAGRAANTGELFF; DNA: TGCGCCAGCAGCCAAGAGTTGGCCGGGAGGGCCGCTAACACCGGGGAGCTGTTTTTT
V: TRBV7-9; J: TRBJ2-3; D: TRBD2; size: .; length: 18; CDR3: CASSLGWTSGRTADTQYF; DNA: TGTGCCAGCAGCTTAGGGTGGACTAGCGGGAGGACCGCAGATACGCAGTATTTT
V: TRBV5-6; J: TRBJ2-5; D: .; size: .; length: 15; CDR3: CASSFRGSGRETQYF; DNA: TGTGCCAGCAGCTTTCGAGGGTCGGGTAGAGAGACCCAGTACTTC
V: TRBV9; J: TRBJ2-6; D: .; size: .; length: 16; CDR3: CASSDQDSSGANVLTF; DNA: TGTGCCAGCAGCGATCAGGACAGCTCTGGGGCCAACGTCCTGACTTTC
V: TRBV5-6; J: TRBJ1-5; D: .; size: .; length: 15; CDR3: CASSFRGYSNQPQHF; DNA: TGTGCCAGCAGCTTCAGGGGCTATAGCAATCAGCCCCAGCATTTT
V: TRBV6-5; J: TRBJ2-7; D: TRBD2; size: .; length: 16; CDR3: CASSYVPSGTGYEQYF; DNA: TGTGCCAGCAGTTACGTTCCGAGCGGGACGGGGTACGAGCAGTACTTC
V: TRBV28; J: TRBJ2-7; D: .; size: .; length: 15; CDR3: CASSLSRGYDYEQYF; DNA: TGTGCCAGCAGTTTATCCAGGGGCTACGATTACGAGCAGTACTTC
V: TRBV19; J: TRBJ2-3; D: TRBD2; size: .; length: 16; CDR3: CASSMIAGGYTDTQYF; DNA: TGTGCCAGTAGTATGATAGCGGGAGGCTACACAGATACGCAGTATTTT
V: TRBV28; J: TRBJ2-1; D: .; size: .; length: 13; CDR3: CASSPTGVNEQFF; DNA: TGTGCCAGCAGCCCGACCGGGGTCAATGAGCAGTTCTTC
V: TRBV6-5; J: TRBJ1-6; D: .; size: .; length: 13; CDR3: CASRGRANSPLHF; DNA: TGTGCCAGCAGGGGCAGGGCCAATTCACCCCTCCACTTT
V: TRBV7-9; J: TRBJ2-2; D: TRBD2; size: once; length: 15; CDR3: CASGGLAGETGELFF; DNA: TGTGCCAGTGGGGGACTAGCGGGAGAGACCGGGGAGCTGTTTTTT
V: TRBV29-1; J: TRBJ2-5; D: .; size: .; length: 15; CDR3: CSVVGGRTLRETQYF; DNA: TGCAGCGTTGTGGGTGGACGGACTTTGAGAGAGACCCAGTACTTC
V: TRBV27; J: TRBJ2-7; D: .; size: once; length: 13; CDR3: CASSLSGAYEQYF; DNA: TGTGCCAGCAGTTTATCAGGAGCCTACGAGCAGTACTTC
V: TRBV2; J: TRBJ1-1; D: TRBD1; size: .; length: 14; CDR3: CASSAGQGNTEAFF; DNA: TGTGCCAGCAGTGCGGGACAGGGAAACACTGAAGCTTTCTTT
V: TRBV7-9; J: TRBJ1-2; D: .; size: .; length: 14; CDR3: CASSQTGREYGYTF; DNA: TGTGCCAGCAGCCAAACCGGGAGGGAGTATGGCTACACCTTC
V: TRBV5-1; J: TRBJ2-7; D: .; size: .; length: 15; CDR3: CASSPGGQLRHEQYF; DNA: TGCGCCAGCAGCCCTGGCGGACAGCTGAGGCACGAGCAGTACTTC